These T cell receptor beta chains were read from a single sample in a study of blood T cell repertoires in COVID-19. TCRdb's copy holds only in-frame clones and misses some; the assay was immunoSEQ multiplex PCR. The sample lists about 230,000 clones, 65% to 90% occurring once. The specimen sequenced was peripheral blood. The receptor source for this set is a woman in her forties or fifties with acute or convalescent COVID-19. CDR3s include the opening cysteine and the closing phenylalanine or tryptophan. Each record gives: J gene, V gene, clone size, D gene, CDR3 protein, CDR3 DNA. A D gene is named only where the DNA matches it firmly. Size is omitted from some rows. Given values are once, few, many or a class for expanded clones.

TRBJ2-6,TRBV7-2,.,.,CASSLERANVLTF,TGTGCCAGCAGCTTAGAGCGGGCCAACGTCCTGACTTTC
TRBJ1-1,TRBV5-1,.,.,CASSNGQPNTEAFF,TGCGCCAGCAGCAACGGACAGCCGAACACTGAAGCTTTCTTT
TRBJ2-5,TRBV6-5,few,.,CASSYGETQYF,TGTGCCAGCAGTTACGGCGAGACCCAGTACTTC
TRBJ1-2,TRBV5-5,.,.,CASTSTGASYGYTF,TGTGCCAGCACCTCGACAGGAGCCTCCTATGGCTACACCTTC
TRBJ1-2,TRBV23-1,.,.,CASSREDSGYTF,TGCGCCAGCAGTCGTGAGGACTCTGGCTACACCTTC
TRBJ1-4,TRBV9,.,TRBD1,CASSEDRGELFF,TGTGCCAGCAGCGAGGACAGGGGGGAACTGTTTTTT
TRBJ2-2,TRBV6-2/TRBV6-3,.,TRBD2,CASSYDQRGGAGELFF,TGTGCCAGCAGTTACGATCAGCGGGGGGGTGCCGGGGAGCTGTTTTTT
TRBJ1-2,TRBV29-1,.,TRBD1,CSVSTGGNYGYTF,TGCAGCGTTTCGACAGGGGGGAACTATGGCTACACCTTC
TRBJ2-1,TRBV4-1,.,TRBD1,CASSQRAPVDRGDNEQFF,TGCGCCAGCAGCCAAAGGGCTCCAGTCGACAGGGGAGACAATGAGCAGTTCTTC
TRBJ1-1,TRBV15,few,.,CATSKTDRNTEAFF,TGTGCCACCAGCAAAACCGACAGGAACACTGAAGCTTTCTTT
TRBJ2-5,TRBV28,.,TRBD2,CASSEPGTSTETQYF,TGTGCCAGCAGTGAACCCGGGACTAGCACGGAGACCCAGTACTTC
TRBJ2-1,TRBV10-3,.,TRBD2,CAIRTSGGDEQFF,TGTGCCATCAGGACTAGCGGAGGGGATGAGCAGTTCTTC
TRBJ2-7,TRBV15,.,TRBD1,CATSRAGTGVLHEQYF,TGTGCCACCAGCAGAGCTGGGACAGGGGTACTCCACGAGCAGTACTTC
TRBJ2-2,TRBV19,.,.,CASSAARSTGELFF,TGTGCCAGTAGTGCAGCGAGATCCACCGGGGAGCTGTTTTTT
TRBJ2-1,TRBV11-3,.,.,CAIWLRGSSYNEQFF,TGTGCCATCTGGTTACGGGGGAGCTCCTACAATGAGCAGTTCTTC
TRBJ1-6,TRBV28,.,TRBD1,CASSSGTGNSPLHF,TGTGCCAGCAGTTCCGGGACAGGGAATTCACCCCTCCACTTT
TRBJ1-5,TRBV6-2/TRBV6-3,.,.,CASSANSNQPQHF,TGTGCCAGCAGTGCTAATAGCAATCAGCCCCAGCATTTT
TRBJ1-4,TRBV28,few,.,CASNAQGSGNEKLFF,TGTGCCAGCAATGCCCAGGGGTCGGGTAATGAAAAACTGTTTTTT
TRBJ1-1,TRBV28,once,TRBD1,CASSLPLTGVTEAFF,TGTGCCAGCAGTTTACCCTTGACAGGGGTGACTGAAGCTTTCTTT
TRBJ1-1,TRBV27,.,TRBD1,CASRTGELEAFF,TGTGCCAGCAGAACAGGGGAACTTGAAGCTTTCTTT
TRBJ1-6,TRBV27,.,TRBD1,CASSSTGTGFSDSPLHF,TGTGCCAGCAGTTCCACCGGGACAGGGTTTTCGGATTCACCCCTCCACTTT
TRBJ2-1,TRBV18,.,TRBD1,CASSLGQVSSYNEQFF,TGTGCCAGCTCACTCGGACAGGTGAGCTCCTACAATGAGCAGTTCTTC
TRBJ2-1,TRBV4-3,.,TRBD2,CASSQDGASGGRMNEQFF,TGCGCCAGCAGCCAAGATGGGGCTAGCGGGGGGCGGATGAATGAGCAGTTCTTC
TRBJ2-7,TRBV7-8,once,.,CASSLDRHSYEQYF,TGTGCCAGCAGCCTGGACAGACACTCCTACGAGCAGTACTTC
TRBJ1-6,TRBV27,.,.,CASQGQNNSPLHF,TGTGCCAGCCAGGGGCAGAATAATTCACCCCTCCACTTT
TRBJ2-3,TRBV4-2,few,TRBD1,CASSQVGTGGADTQYF,TGTGCCAGCAGCCAAGTTGGGACAGGGGGCGCAGATACGCAGTATTTT
TRBJ2-1,TRBV5-1,.,TRBD2,CASSLGLAGSHEQFF,TGCGCCAGCAGCTTGGGACTAGCGGGGTCCCATGAGCAGTTCTTC
TRBJ1-5,TRBV27,.,.,CASSLFGGKQPQHF,TGTGCCAGCAGTTTATTTGGGGGGAAACAGCCCCAGCATTTT
TRBJ2-1,TRBV28,few,TRBD2,CASRAPGLAGVDEQFF,TGTGCCAGCAGGGCTCCGGGACTAGCGGGAGTCGATGAGCAGTTCTTC
TRBJ2-1,TRBV10-3,.,.,CAIREGHSYNEQFF,TGTGCCATCAGAGAGGGGCACTCCTACAATGAGCAGTTCTTC
TRBJ2-1,TRBV30,.,TRBD2,CAWTKEGLAGAYEQFF,TGTGCCTGGACCAAAGAGGGACTAGCGGGAGCGTATGAGCAGTTCTTC
TRBJ1-1,TRBV28,.,.,CASSFSRVGTEAFF,TGTGCCAGCAGTTTCTCGAGGGTGGGTACTGAAGCTTTCTTT
TRBJ1-2,TRBV27,few,.,CASSLRPEVYGYTF,TGTGCCAGCAGTTTACGCCCAGAAGTCTATGGCTACACCTTC
TRBJ2-7,TRBV28,.,TRBD1,CASTETGQGYEQYF,TGTGCCAGCACCGAAACAGGACAGGGCTACGAGCAGTACTTC
TRBJ2-5,TRBV10-2,.,TRBD2,CATSGGAQETQYF,TGCGCCACCAGCGGGGGGGCACAAGAGACCCAGTACTTC
TRBJ2-5,TRBV29-1,.,.,CSVGGWGQETQYF,TGCAGCGTCGGCGGGTGGGGACAAGAGACCCAGTACTTC
TRBJ2-3,TRBV7-9,.,TRBD2,CASSPSGVSTDTQYF,TGTGCCAGCAGTCCTAGCGGTGTTAGCACAGATACGCAGTATTTT
TRBJ2-1,TRBV10-3,once,TRBD2,CAISASGKGNEQFF,TGTGCCATCAGTGCTAGCGGAAAAGGAAATGAGCAGTTCTTC
TRBJ2-3,TRBV28,.,TRBD2,CASSSSAGVLGDTQYF,TGTGCCAGCAGTTCCTCAGCGGGGGTGCTCGGAGATACGCAGTATTTT
TRBJ1-4,TRBV5-4,few,.,CASSPGFATNEKLFF,TGTGCCAGCAGCCCGGGATTCGCAACTAATGAAAAACTGTTTTTT
TRBJ1-5,TRBV9,.,.,CASSVRYGAPQHF,TGTGCCAGCAGCGTAAGGTATGGGGCGCCCCAGCATTTT
TRBJ1-2,TRBV7-9,.,.,CASSGVEGAGYTF,TGTGCCAGCAGCGGGGTAGAGGGAGCAGGCTACACCTTC
TRBJ2-2,TRBV9,.,.,CASSGTGTSNTGELFF,TGTGCCAGCAGCGGAACCGGGACTTCGAACACCGGGGAGCTGTTTTTT
TRBJ1-5,TRBV29-1,.,TRBD1,CSVGQGASQPQHF,TGCAGCGTAGGACAGGGGGCGAGCCAGCCCCAGCATTTT
TRBJ2-5,TRBV10-2,.,.,CASSDFMQETQYF,TGCGCCAGCAGTGATTTCATGCAAGAGACCCAGTACTTC
TRBJ2-3,TRBV5-1,.,TRBD1,CASSLTRDRADTQYF,TGCGCCAGCAGCTTGACCCGGGACAGGGCGGATACGCAGTATTTT
TRBJ2-2,TRBV30,.,TRBD1,CAWSRTGSGELFF,TGTGCCTGGAGTAGGACAGGGTCCGGGGAGCTGTTTTTT
TRBJ2-5,TRBV28,.,TRBD2,CASSYARVASGQETQYF,TGTGCCAGCAGTTACGCCCGGGTCGCTAGCGGCCAAGAGACCCAGTACTTC
TRBJ2-7,TRBV12-3/TRBV12-4,.,.,CASSLGQTYEQYF,TGTGCCAGCAGTTTAGGACAGACCTACGAGCAGTACTTC
TRBJ2-7,TRBV7-9,.,.,CASSLGRAYEQYF,TGTGCCAGCAGCTTGGGCAGAGCCTACGAGCAGTACTTC